This is a list of T cell receptor beta chains from one sample in a study of blood T cell repertoires in COVID-19. The protocol was immunoSEQ multiplex PCR, while the TCRdb copy is restricted to in-frame clones and leaves out a portion. This table holds 150,000 to 200,000 clones, about 81% found once. The source material was peripheral blood. The source of these receptors is a man aged 55-75 years with active or convalescent COVID-19. The CDR3 runs from the conserved cysteine through the conserved F or W. The D gene is left open where the match is weak. Clone size is not always given. Where it is, it says once, few, many or a class for expanded clones.

TRBJ1-3 | TRBD1 | TRBV5-8 | . | CASSPGQTLTSGNTIYF | TGTGCCAGCAGCCCGGGACAGACGTTAACCTCTGGAAACACCATATATTTT
TRBJ2-6 | TRBD1 | TRBV2 | . | CASSRQGAGSGANVLTF | TGTGCCAGCAGCCGACAGGGGGCAGGGTCTGGGGCCAACGTCCTGACTTTC
TRBJ2-3 | TRBD1 | TRBV5-1 | . | CASSLPGGADTQYF | TGCGCCAGCAGCTTACCAGGGGGCGCGGATACGCAGTATTTT
TRBJ2-5 | . | TRBV18 | . | CASSPAGSPETQYF | TGTGCCAGCTCACCGGCTGGGAGCCCAGAGACCCAGTACTTC
TRBJ1-2 | TRBD1 | TRBV5-1 | . | CASSLASTGGGYGYTF | TGCGCCAGCAGCTTGGCCTCGACAGGGGGGGGCTATGGCTACACCTTC
TRBJ1-2 | . | TRBV12-3/TRBV12-4 | . | CASSSSYRYGYTF | TGTGCCAGCAGCTCTAGTTATCGGTATGGCTACACCTTC
TRBJ1-2 | . | TRBV5-4 | . | CASSLSGNYGYTF | TGTGCCAGCAGCTTATCGGGGAACTATGGCTACACCTTC
TRBJ1-2 | TRBD1 | TRBV28 | . | CAGGTGLSNYGYTF | TGTGCCGGGGGGACAGGCCTTTCTAACTATGGCTACACCTTC
TRBJ1-2 | TRBD1 | TRBV2 | . | CASSSGQDLYRGYTF | TGTGCCAGCAGTTCTGGACAGGACCTCTATCGTGGCTACACCTTC
TRBJ1-3 | . | TRBV28 | . | CASSPRADTIYF | TGTGCCAGCAGTCCGCGAGCGGACACCATATATTTT
TRBJ2-1 | TRBD1 | TRBV5-1 | . | CASSLGGGSYNEQFF | TGCGCCAGCAGCTTAGGGGGCGGTTCCTACAATGAGCAGTTCTTC
TRBJ2-7 | . | TRBV10-1 | . | CASSVGVFPYSEQYF | TGCGCCAGCAGTGTCGGAGTTTTCCCCTACTCCGAGCAGTACTTC
TRBJ1-2 | TRBD1 | TRBV20-1 | . | CSASGQGYYGYTF | TGCAGTGCTAGTGGACAGGGGTACTATGGCTACACCTTC
TRBJ2-3 | . | TRBV28 | . | CASTSPVTDTQYF | TGTGCCAGCACCTCCCCAGTCACAGATACGCAGTATTTT
TRBJ2-3 | TRBD2 | TRBV7-3 | . | CASSLKHGGDTDTQYF | TGTGCCAGCAGCTTAAAGCACGGGGGGGACACAGATACGCAGTATTTT
TRBJ1-4 | . | TRBV11-2 | . | CASSHRRDRNEKLFF | TGTGCCAGCAGCCACCGCAGGGATCGGAATGAAAAACTGTTTTTT
TRBJ1-2 | TRBD1 | TRBV7-9 | . | CASSGQGNYGYTF | TGTGCCAGCAGCGGACAGGGGAACTATGGCTACACCTTC
TRBJ1-5 | TRBD1 | TRBV11-2 | . | CASSLAPGQDQPQHF | TGTGCCAGCAGCTTAGCCCCCGGACAGGATCAGCCCCAGCATTTT
TRBJ2-3 | TRBD2 | TRBV25-1 | . | CASSDRAGAGADTQYF | TGTGCCAGCAGTGATCGTGCGGGAGCGGGGGCAGATACGCAGTATTTT
TRBJ2-7 | TRBD2 | TRBV28 | . | CASTTGTSLYEQYF | TGTGCCAGCACCACGGGGACTAGCCTCTACGAGCAGTACTTC
TRBJ2-2 | TRBD2 | TRBV5-1 | . | CASSSGLAGVNTGELFF | TGCGCCAGCAGCTCGGGACTAGCGGGAGTCAACACCGGGGAGCTGTTTTTT
TRBJ1-5 | TRBD1 | TRBV5-8 | . | CASSRRTGGWDQPQHF | TGTGCCAGCAGCCGTCGGACAGGGGGCTGGGACCAGCCCCAGCATTTT
TRBJ1-1 | . | TRBV10-3 | . | CAISRDTSNTEAFF | TGTGCCATCAGCCGGGACACCTCGAACACTGAAGCTTTCTTT
TRBJ1-5 | . | TRBV2 | . | CASSDGRGKSNQPQHF | TGTGCCAGCAGTGATGGGAGGGGCAAGAGCAATCAGCCCCAGCATTTT
TRBJ2-3 | . | TRBV7-9 | . | CASSSRGTDTQYF | TGTGCCAGCAGCTCCAGGGGTACAGATACGCAGTATTTT
TRBJ2-3 | TRBD2 | TRBV7-2 | few | CASSLFTSGTDTQYF | TGTGCCAGCAGCTTATTTACTAGCGGCACAGATACGCAGTATTTT
TRBJ1-1 | . | TRBV4-1 | few | CASSQDQRGGRNMGF | TGCGCCAGCAGCCAAGACCAACGGGGAGGTAGAAATATGGGCTTT
TRBJ1-3 | . | TRBV6-6 | . | CASSYTVGAGGNTIYF | TGTGCCAGCAGTTACACCGTGGGGGCCGGCGGAAACACCATATATTTT
TRBJ1-6 | TRBD1 | TRBV9 | . | CASSARTGEGPLHF | TGTGCCAGCAGCGCCAGGACAGGGGAAGGACCCCTCCACTTT
TRBJ1-2 | . | TRBV6-4 | many | CASSDSPTGGNGYTF | TGTGCCAGCAGTGATTCCCCGACGGGGGGCAATGGCTACACCTTC
TRBJ2-1 | . | TRBV7-9 | . | CASSPRLGAYNEQFF | TGTGCCAGCAGCCCGAGGTTAGGGGCATACAATGAGCAGTTCTTC
TRBJ2-5 | . | TRBV7-9 | . | CASSLEGVFQETQYF | TGTGCCAGCAGCTTAGAGGGGGTGTTCCAAGAGACCCAGTACTTC
TRBJ2-2 | . | TRBV19 | few | CASSMRVAGELFF | TGTGCCAGTAGTATGAGGGTGGCCGGGGAGCTGTTTTTT
TRBJ1-5 | . | TRBV6-4 | . | CASRTRGIGNQPQHF | TGTGCCAGCAGAACCAGGGGCATTGGCAATCAGCCCCAGCATTTT
TRBJ2-3 | TRBD1 | TRBV10-3 | once | CAISPSETGKADTQYF | TGTGCCATCAGCCCCTCCGAGACAGGGAAAGCAGATACGCAGTATTTT
TRBJ1-3 | TRBD1 | TRBV28 | . | CATIGTAFSGNTIYF | TGTGCAACTATCGGGACAGCGTTCTCTGGAAACACCATATATTTT
TRBJ2-7 | TRBD2 | TRBV5-5 | . | CASSSWTSGGGEQYF | TGTGCCAGCAGCTCGTGGACTAGCGGGGGGGGCGAGCAGTACTTC
TRBJ2-7 | TRBD2 | TRBV20-1 | . | CSASIAGSYEQYF | TGCAGTGCTAGTATAGCGGGCTCCTACGAGCAGTACTTC
TRBJ2-1 | TRBD1 | TRBV7-3 | . | CASRPQGDNEQFF | TGTGCCAGCAGACCACAGGGGGACAATGAGCAGTTCTTC
TRBJ1-1 | TRBD1 | TRBV3-1/TRBV3-2 | . | CASSPVPGQGLNTEAFF | TGTGCCAGCAGCCCGGTCCCGGGACAGGGGCTGAACACTGAAGCTTTCTTT
TRBJ1-4 | TRBD1 | TRBV15 | . | CATSREGDSLNEKLFF | TGTGCCACCAGCAGAGAGGGGGACAGCCTTAATGAAAAACTGTTTTTT
TRBJ2-7 | TRBD2 | TRBV3-1/TRBV3-2 | few | CASSQDRSSGRPNSYEQYF | TGTGCCAGCAGCCAAGACCGAAGTAGCGGGAGGCCTAACTCCTACGAGCAGTACTTC
TRBJ2-1 | . | TRBV5-1 | . | CASSFETYNEQFF | TGCGCCAGCAGCTTCGAGACATACAATGAGCAGTTCTTC
TRBJ2-7 | TRBD2 | TRBV6-1 | . | CASSEWGASGRAYEQYF | TGTGCCAGCAGTGAATGGGGAGCAAGCGGGAGGGCTTACGAGCAGTACTTC
TRBJ2-7 | TRBD1 | TRBV5-1 | . | CASSLGSLRDRSSYEQYF | TGCGCCAGCAGCTTGGGGTCCCTCCGGGACAGGAGCTCCTACGAGCAGTACTTC
TRBJ1-1 | TRBD1 | TRBV2 | . | CASGQGENTEAFF | TGTGCCAGCGGACAGGGGGAAAACACTGAAGCTTTCTTT
TRBJ2-3 | . | TRBV2 | . | CASSVRGDTQYF | TGTGCCAGCAGTGTAAGGGGGGATACGCAGTATTTT
TRBJ2-4 | . | TRBV19 | . | CASSIQGNGKNIQYF | TGTGCCAGTAGTATACAGGGAAATGGCAAAAACATTCAGTACTTC
TRBJ2-5 | . | TRBV24-1 | once | CATSDPTGGLETQYF | TGTGCCACCAGTGACCCGACGGGGGGCTTGGAGACCCAGTACTTC
TRBJ1-2 | TRBD1 | TRBV9 | . | CASSASGTGFYGYTF | TGTGCCAGCAGCGCTTCCGGGACAGGGTTCTATGGCTACACCTTC
TRBJ1-1 | . | TRBV7-9 | . | CASSSQGRTEAFF | TGTGCCAGCAGCTCTCAGGGAAGAACTGAAGCTTTCTTT